This T cell receptor (beta chain) was recovered during a study of cytomegalovirus exposure and HLA in healthy donors. Regarding the study as a whole: TCR beta V- and J-gene trimming was later associated with a missense DCLRE1C variant.

This clone turned up a few times. The antigen remains unidentified. 60 Vbeta and 13 Jbeta primers were used in PCR. Only in-frame clones appear in the TCRdb table, and some are missing; sequencing was by immunoSEQ multiplex PCR. The repertoire holds more than 200,000 clones, with around 85% as singletons. Sequencing was carried out using PBMCs. This receptor was identified in a girl aged 2 to 9 in good health and CMV-seronegative.

CDR3 sequence: CASSIYRGGRANEQFF. CDR3 DNA sequence: TGTGCCAGTAGTATTTACCGGGGGGGGAGAGCCAATGAGCAGTTCTTC. The V and J genes are TRBV19 and TRBJ2-1; 8 bases fit TRBD2. The CDR3 consists of 16 residues. Germline CDR1 LNHDA, CDR2 SQIVND (reference sequence). With V trimmed by 3 bases and J by 6 bases, 10 bases remained unmatched.